The entry below describes one T cell receptor beta chain. As yet, its antigen is unknown. This specimen belongs to a study of graft-versus-host responses after intestinal transplantation. Across the whole study: Multivisceral, liver-intestinal, or isolated intestinal grafts went to recipients. Induction using anti-thymocyte globulin, followed by tacrolimus and steroids for 3 to 4 years, was given to all recipients. Study observations and caveats: Among recipient marrow samples, GvH clones were found; some appeared first in ileum or blood. Allografts of one patient group, those with graft-donor T cell macrochimerism, had high graft-versus-host to host-versus-graft clonal ratios.

The assay was immunoSEQ multiplex PCR, and TCRdb's table has in-frame clones only and misses some. The sample contains more than 100,000 clones, roughly 96% of which appear only once. V lost 3 bases and J lost 0, with 0 bases in between. CDR3 length: 12 amino acids. In germline, CDR1 is SNHLY, CDR2 FYNNEI. This chain links TRBV2 with TRBJ1-5; D remains ambiguous. The sequencing used unstimulated CD8+ T cells sorted from spleen or lymph node cells, collected before intestinal transplant. The sequence came from a human donor who received an intestinal transplant. CDR3 protein: CASSDSNQPQHF. The CDR3 DNA follows: TGTGCCAGCAGTGATAGCAATCAGCCCCAGCATTTT.